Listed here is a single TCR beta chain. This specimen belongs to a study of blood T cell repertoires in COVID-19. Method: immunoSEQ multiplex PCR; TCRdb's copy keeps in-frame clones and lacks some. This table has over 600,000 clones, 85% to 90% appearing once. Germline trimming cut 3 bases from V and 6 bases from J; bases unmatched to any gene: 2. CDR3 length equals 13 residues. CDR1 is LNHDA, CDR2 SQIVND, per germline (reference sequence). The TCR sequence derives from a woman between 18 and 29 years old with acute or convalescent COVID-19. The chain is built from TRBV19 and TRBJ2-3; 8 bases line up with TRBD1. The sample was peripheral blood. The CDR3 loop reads CASSIRGRDTQYF. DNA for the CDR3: TGTGCCAGTAGTATCAGGGGGCGGGATACGCAGTATTTT.